This entry features one T cell receptor beta chain sequence. Its binding antigen is unknown. Base qualities were left out, and no much larger clone turns up one base away. The data derive from a study of CD8+ T cells in alopecia areata listed by TCRdb under 2018. Study-wide context: Treated patients were enrolled in an open-label pilot trial of oral tofacitinib at 5 to 10 mg twice daily for moderate-to-severe alopecia areata. Patients stayed on tofacitinib for 6 to 18 months and then had 6 months of follow-up off drug so that delayed response and recurrence could be assessed. For the treated patients, the SALT score, which quantifies what percentage of scalp surface area is affected, served as the measure of disease severity. In both human patients and the C3H/HeJ mouse model, the study applied high-throughput TCRbeta sequencing to look at T cell clonal expansion in alopecia areata. On the human side, TCRbeta sequencing was run on scalp tissue and on sorted CD4+ and CD8+ peripheral blood T cells from healthy controls and from alopecia areata patients with either patchy or totalis/universalis disease. Patients on tofacitinib were biopsied at baseline and after 4 and 24 weeks of treatment, and several of the patients also had a later scalp biopsy. Clonality in the scalp was compared among normal scalp (n=4), patchy alopecia areata scalp (n=8), and alopecia totalis/universalis scalp (n=8). The RNA source kit depended on sample type: the PAXgene miRNA kit for fixed scalp, the miRNeasy kit for PBMCs, and the RNeasy kit for mouse skin. TCRbeta CDR3 regions were amplified by immunoSEQ multiplex PCR using 35 Vbeta forward and 13 Jbeta reverse primers. General findings and caveats noted by the study authors: Lesional scalp, especially in alopecia totalis/universalis, showed higher clonality and more expanded CD8+ clones than normal scalp, suggesting antigenic drive. The treated cohort was small, with a single nonresponder, so links between baseline CD8+ expansion and response need larger studies. Shared TCR sequences between patients were less evident than in mice, which may be partly attributable to HLA diversity in the patient population. Tofacitinib significantly lowered scalp clonality and the number of expanded CD8+ clones among the top 100 scalp clones. Unlike mouse skin, which is dominated by gammadelta T cells, normal human skin has resident alphabeta T cells that are also sequenced, and this complicates analysis of the scalp TCR repertoire. Many expanded lesional clones were found to persist in scalp and blood during tofacitinib treatment, and relapse after treatment cessation may be partly explained by this persistence.

Explained via the paper, the time point label denotes: less than five weeks on oral tofacitinib. This specimen's treatment or condition label, interpreted: oral pan-JAK inhibitor, 5-10 mg twice daily. From alopecia areata patients, peripheral blood was collected along with lesional scalp punch biopsies. PBMCs were isolated by density centrifugation and stained for CD3, CD4 and CD8, and CD4+ and CD8+ T cells were sorted on a FACSAria. The method was the immunoSEQ multiplex PCR assay. For TCR sequencing, RNA was extracted from every sample and reverse transcribed into cDNA to serve as template. First-strand cDNA was synthesized with SuperScript III using a 2:1 mix of oligo-dT and random hexamers. A synthetic immune receptor repertoire was used to measure amplification bias, and any remaining bias was corrected computationally. Turning to the authors' computational methods: Raw reads were preprocessed for error removal, and CDR3 was defined according to IMGT conventions as running from the conserved cysteine to phenylalanine. Clonality was computed as 1 minus the Shannon entropy, with the entropy normalized by log2 of the number of productive unique TCRs. CD4 or CD8 identity of scalp clones was inferred by cross-referencing scalp TCRbeta sequences with sorted blood CD4 and CD8 repertoires. In TCRdb, the immuneACCESS table is reduced to in-frame sequences with V and J assigned. These tables do not hold every clone; where another copy was compared, an unresolved V gene accounts for under half, and the others remain unexplained. V and J calls and clone size come straight from that table; D and trimming were deduced from the DNA. The sample has about 140,000 clones on record, approximately 86% of them singletons. The leading ten clones occupy less than 15% of the sample.

Specimen: CD8+ T cells sorted from blood, collected at week 4, from a patient treated with tofacitinib. The receptor was derived from a human donor with alopecia areata.

The sequence in DNA is TGCAGCGTAGTAGCGGGGTATGACAATGAGCAGTTCTTC. This is translated as CSVVAGYDNEQFF. The rearrangement combines TRBV29-1 with TRBJ2-1; TRBD2 agrees with 8 junctional bases. Compared with germline, V lacks 6 bases and J lacks 5 bases; bases without a gene match: 6. Looking up the germline V gene yields CDR1 SQVTM and CDR2 ANQGSEA. The CDR3, from cysteine to phenylalanine, totals 13 residues. The read is trimmed to its CDR3 DNA, 39 bases read in frame from base 1.